Following are 19 T cell receptor beta chains from one sample sequenced in a study of cytomegalovirus exposure and HLA in healthy donors. 60 Vbeta and 13 Jbeta primers were used in PCR. Some clones are missing from TCRdb's copy, which holds only in-frame ones; the method was immunoSEQ multiplex PCR. The repertoire has approximately 120,000 clones, more than 65% of them found once; the top ten carry approximately 13%. The sequenced sample was PBMCs. Receptor source: a woman aged 55-70 years in good health and CMV-seropositive.

This chain connects TRBV10-3 to TRBJ1-4, with D maybe TRBD1 (5 bases). Trimming pared 5 bases from V and 5 bases from J, leaving 15 bases between. The CDR3 length is 15 residues. Germline values: CDR1 ENHRY, CDR2 SYGVKD. CDR3 region: CAISNAGSSNEKLFF. Here the CDR3 DNA reads TGTGCCATCAGTAACGCAGGGTCCTCAAATGAAAAACTGTTTTTT.

The chain employs TRBV5-4 and TRBJ1-2, with D possibly TRBD1 on 6 matching bases. The CDR3 covers 16 residues. Trimming pared 1 base from V and 5 bases from J, leaving 18 bases between. Germline V gene lookup returns CDR1 SGHNT and CDR2 YYREEE (reference sequence). The CDR3 sequence: CASSLQGGGLSYGYTF. The DNA for the CDR3 is TGTGCCAGCAGCTTGCAAGGCGGGGGGCTTTCTTATGGCTACACCTTC.

The chain has TRBV29-1 and TRBJ2-7; 7 bases match TRBD2. The CDR3 covers 13 residues. The junction had 5 bases not matched to a gene; V was cut back by 6 bases and J by 0 bases. Germline CDR1 reads SQVTM; CDR2 reads ANQGSEA. The CDR3 spells CSVDPGGSYEQYF. CDR3 DNA: TGCAGCGTCGATCCGGGGGGCTCCTACGAGCAGTACTTC.

V and J are TRBV5-4 and TRBJ2-7; D gene unclear. Per the germline V gene, CDR1 is SGHNT and CDR2 is YYREEE (reference sequence). The CDR3 length is 9 residues. The ends were cut back, 6 bases at V and 7 bases at J, with 5 bases in the middle. The CDR3 region has the DNA TGTGCCAGCAAGGAGGAGCAGTACTTC. Its translation: CASKEEQYF.

This chain connects TRBV7-2 to TRBJ1-1; D call uncertain. The germline V gene encodes CDR1 SGHTA and CDR2 FQGNSA. Trimming cost V 2 bases and J 0 bases, with 10 bases left between them. The CDR3 length is 15 residues. In nucleotides, the CDR3 is TGTGCCAGCAGCTTAATAGGCAGGCTGAACACTGAAGCTTTCTTT. This encodes CASSLIGRLNTEAFF.

This clone was detected only once. This chain connects TRBV6-5 to TRBJ2-7; TRBD2 agrees at 11 bases. CDR1 and CDR2 (germline): MNHEY, SVGAGI. V shed 6 bases, J shed 0 bases, and the junction held 4 bases outside the gene matches. This CDR3 is built from 15 residues. The CDR3 DNA reads TGTGCCAGCAGCACGACTAGCGGGAACTCCTACGAGCAGTACTTC. It translates to CASSTTSGNSYEQYF.

The CDR3 DNA reads TGCGCCAGCAGCCAAAGCCCAAGTGGACAGGGGAACACCGGGGAGCTGTTTTTT. Translated, it gives CASSQSPSGQGNTGELFF. The chain employs TRBV4-3 and TRBJ2-2, with TRBD1 matching 8 bases. Looked up from germline, CDR1 is LGHNA and CDR2 is YSLEER. The V gene end was trimmed by 2 bases and the J gene end by 1 base; junction bases not matched to a gene: 9. This CDR3 is built from 18 residues.

This chain connects TRBV29-1 to TRBJ2-7; 8 bases map to TRBD1. V lost 0 bases and J lost 6; bases outside the gene matches: 4. Germline V gives CDR1 SQVTM, CDR2 ANQGSEA. This CDR3 spans 13 amino acids. The CDR3 region is CSVEDGDRGEQYF. CDR3 nucleotide sequence: TGCAGCGTTGAAGATGGTGACAGGGGCGAGCAGTACTTC.

The chain employs TRBV4-2 and TRBJ2-1, with TRBD2 matching 16 bases. In germline, CDR1 is LGHNA, CDR2 YNFKEQ. This CDR3 comprises 17 residues. V dropped 4 bases and J dropped 5; count of bases not matched to a gene: 5. The CDR3, as DNA: TGTGCCAGCAGCCCCGGGACTAGCGGGAGGGCCAACAATGAGCAGTTCTTC. Its protein is CASSPGTSGRANNEQFF.

The rearrangement uses TRBV7-3 and TRBJ1-1; 10 bases are shared with TRBD1. The CDR3 spans 17 residues. In germline, CDR1 is SGHTA, CDR2 FQGTGA. V was clipped by 5 bases and J by 4 bases; unmatched bases: 13. The CDR3 sequence is CASSPLPGQGLGTEAFF. CDR3 nucleotides: TGTGCCAGCAGCCCGCTCCCGGGACAGGGGTTAGGCACTGAAGCTTTCTTT.

The rearrangement links TRBV7-9 to TRBJ1-5, with D possibly TRBD1 on 5 matching bases. CDR1 is SEHNR and CDR2 is FQNEAQ in the germline V gene (reference sequence). The CDR3 is made up of 17 amino acids. V gave up 0 bases and J gave up 4 bases, with 16 bases separating them. The CDR3 spells CASSLARDRGGNQPQHF. The CDR3 DNA is TGTGCCAGCAGCTTAGCCCGGGACCGGGGAGGAAATCAGCCCCAGCATTTT.

This clone has a single count. This chain links TRBV7-8 with TRBJ2-6, with D unclear. This CDR3 region has 14 residues. Trimming left V 5 bases short and J 0 bases short, with 5 bases between. The germline CDR1 and CDR2 sequences are SGHVS and FQNEAQ. The CDR3 reads CASSVNSGANVLTF. The CDR3 DNA follows: TGTGCCAGCAGCGTTAACTCTGGGGCCAACGTCCTGACTTTC.

The chain links TRBV11-3 to TRBJ2-2; a possible D gene is TRBD1 (5 bases). This CDR3 is 14 amino acids long. The V end was cut by 5 bases, the J end by 6 bases, with 13 bases between. Germline CDR1 and CDR2: SGHNT and YENEEA. This chain's CDR3 is CASSHRQPPGELFF. Here the CDR3 DNA reads TGTGCCAGCAGCCACCGACAGCCCCCCGGGGAGCTGTTTTTT.

This rearrangement joins TRBV11-3 to TRBJ2-1, with 14 bases lining up with TRBD2. CDR3 size: 17 residues. CDR1 is SGHNT, CDR2 YENEEA, per germline. Trimming took 5 bases from V and 5 from J; bases not matched to a gene: 8. The CDR3 reads CASSPGLAGATNNEQFF. The CDR3 DNA reads TGTGCCAGCAGCCCGGGACTAGCGGGAGCGACGAACAATGAGCAGTTCTTC.

The V and J genes are TRBV27 and TRBJ2-3; D is possibly TRBD1 (5 bases). CDR1 is MNHEY and CDR2 is SMNVEV in the germline V gene (reference sequence). Trimming removed 7 bases from V and 1 base from J, with 9 bases in between. The CDR3 length is 13 residues. The CDR3 DNA reads TGTGCCAGCATCCAGGGCGGCACAGATACGCAGTATTTT. This translates into CASIQGGTDTQYF.

The CDR3 spells CASSQPLHDRAKFSGNTIYF. The CDR3 DNA sequence: TGTGCCAGCAGCCAACCATTACACGACAGGGCGAAATTCTCTGGAAACACCATATATTTT. V gene TRBV4-2 combines with J gene TRBJ1-3; TRBD1 matches at 7 bases. Germline assignment: CDR1 LGHNA and CDR2 YNFKEQ. The V gene end was trimmed by 2 bases and the J gene end by 0 bases; junction bases not matched to a gene: 16. This CDR3 is built from 20 residues.

V gene TRBV13 combines with J gene TRBJ2-3; TRBD1 aligns across 8 bases. Trimming took 5 bases from V and 6 from J; bases not matched to a gene: 10. The length of the CDR3 is 15 residues. Looked up from germline, CDR1 is PRHDT and CDR2 is FYEKMQ (reference sequence). CDR3 loop: CASSTRTGWDDTQYF. The CDR3 DNA reads TGTGCCAGCAGCACCCGGACAGGGTGGGACGATACGCAGTATTTT.

This CDR3 is CASSLVEGQGIPSTDTQYF. In DNA, the CDR3 is TGTGCCAGCAGCTTAGTCGAGGGACAGGGAATCCCTAGCACAGATACGCAGTATTTT. The J gene is TRBJ2-3, the V gene TRBV7-9; 9 nucleotides match TRBD1. CDR1 is SEHNR, CDR2 FQNEAQ, per germline (reference sequence). J lost 0 bases, V lost 1 base, and 11 bases had no gene match. This CDR3 comprises 19 residues.

The gene calls are TRBV25-1 and TRBJ1-2, with no clear D. Germline-derived CDR1 and CDR2 are MGHDK and SYGVNS. The CDR3 is 13 residues long. Trimming took off 5 bases at V and 1 base at J, with 8 bases between the two ends. The CDR3 region is CASSYNYNYGYTF. The DNA for the CDR3 is TGTGCCAGCAGTTACAACTATAACTATGGCTACACCTTC.